These 13 T cell receptor beta chains share one sample of origin, sequenced in a study of T cell repertoires in cytomegalovirus infection. TCRdb recomputed calls from the reads with MiXCR, one row per CDR3 protein. This table holds roughly 300,000 distinct CDR3 sequences, over 7.5% found once. The sequencing sample was made of PBMCs. These receptors came from a human donor in good health (CMV status not recorded). Some clones in this sample may be carry-over from other donors' samples.

This chain uses TRBV15 with TRBJ2-2; D may match TRBD1 or TRBD2 (6 bases each). CDR3 length: 16 amino acids. Trimming pared 3 bases from V and 2 bases from J, leaving 13 bases between. The germline CDR1 and CDR2 sequences are LNHNV and YYDKDF (reference sequence). The CDR3, as DNA: TGTGCCACCAGCAGTCAGGAGGGGGGAAACACCGGGGAGCTGTTTTTT. Translation gives CATSSQEGGNTGELFF.

The chain carries TRBV6-6 and TRBJ1-2; the match to TRBD1 covers 11 bases. Germline V CDR1 and CDR2: MNHNY, SVGAGI (reference sequence). Trimming took 4 bases from V and 4 from J; bases not matched to a gene: 5. This CDR3 has 15 amino acids. CDR3 nucleotide sequence: TGTGCCAGCAGTTCCGGGACAGGGGGTTCCTATGGCTACACCTTC. This sequence encodes CASSSGTGGSYGYTF.

This clonotype was seen more than once but under ten times. The V gene is TRBV12-5, the J gene TRBJ2-3, with D hard to call. The germline gives CDR1 LGHNT, CDR2 FRNRAP. The CDR3 length is 12 residues. V lost 6 bases and J lost 7, with 11 bases in between. The CDR3: CASGPGLNTQYF. The CDR3 DNA is TGTGCTAGTGGCCCCGGGCTGAATACGCAGTATTTT.

This clonotype was seen a few times. This rearrangement joins TRBV10-3 to TRBJ1-2; unclear D gene. Trimming pared 0 bases from V and 0 bases from J, leaving 11 bases between. The CDR3 has 16 residues. Per germline, CDR1 ENHRY and CDR2 SYGVKD. The CDR3 nucleotides read TGTGCCATCAGTGAGTCGTACGACACAACTAACTATGGCTACACCTTC. Translated, it gives CAISESYDTTNYGYTF.

The rearrangement joins TRBV4-2 to TRBJ2-7; D ambiguous. V lost 0 bases to trimming and J lost 4 bases, with 13 bases between them. The CDR3 contains 15 residues. Germline CDR1 reads LGHNA; CDR2 reads YNFKEQ. The CDR3 region is CASSQEPLKEYEQYF. The CDR3 DNA is TGTGCCAGCAGCCAAGAACCCCTTAAGGAGTACGAGCAGTACTTC.

The sample holds a few counts of this clonotype. The rearrangement links TRBV7-3 to TRBJ2-7, with a weak D call TRBD2 (7 bases). CDR1 SGHTA and CDR2 FQGTGA come from the germline V gene. The CDR3 is made up of 22 amino acids. Trimming shortened V by 1 base and J by 0 bases, and 31 bases separated the two germline ends. The CDR3 region is CASSLIRSGGAETTNISYEQYF. DNA for the CDR3: TGTGCCAGCAGCTTAATAAGGTCGGGGGGCGCAGAAACCACAAATATCTCCTACGAGCAGTACTTC.

This clonotype was picked up many times. The chain employs TRBV7-2 and TRBJ2-2; TRBD1 aligns across 7 bases. There are 15 residues in the CDR3. Losses at the gene ends were 6 bases for V and 5 bases for J; bases not matched to a gene: 9. Looked up from germline, CDR1 is SGHTA and CDR2 is FQGNSA. CDR3 loop: CASRHTGARTGELFF. CDR3 in DNA: TGTGCCAGCAGACATACAGGGGCGAGGACCGGGGAGCTGTTTTTT.

This clonotype was counted ten times or more. This chain connects TRBV11-2 to TRBJ2-4; 8 bases are shared with TRBD2. CDR3 size: 15 residues. Germline CDR1 is SGHAT and CDR2 is FQNNGV. Losses at the gene ends were 5 bases for V and 3 bases for J; bases not matched to a gene: 6. The CDR3: CASSRPGGNKNIQYF. In nucleotides, the CDR3 is TGTGCCAGCAGCCGTCCGGGGGGGAACAAAAACATTCAGTACTTC.

V and J are TRBV6-2 or TRBV6-3 and TRBJ2-3; D is perhaps TRBD1 or TRBD2 (5 bases each). The CDR3 length is 15 residues. V lost 2 bases and J lost 1, with 10 bases in between. Germline lookup yields CDR1 MNHEY and CDR2 SVGEGT. The CDR3 DNA is TGTGCCAGCAGTTACCCAGGGACGGGCACAGATACGCAGTATTTT. Translating gives CASSYPGTGTDTQYF.

This clonotype was picked up a small number of times. The chain joins TRBV28 to TRBJ2-3, with 13 bases fitting TRBD2. CDR1 and CDR2 from the germline V gene are MDHEN and SYDVKM. The CDR3 is 14 residues long. With V trimmed by 4 bases and J by 11 bases, 6 bases remained unmatched. CDR3 residues: CASSSGLAGPRQYF. The CDR3 DNA reads TGTGCCAGCAGTTCGGGACTAGCGGGGCCGAGGCAGTATTTT.

By its share, this clonotype is medium-sized. The V and J genes are TRBV7-2 and TRBJ2-1; D possibly corresponds to TRBD1 (5 bases). This CDR3 comprises 16 residues. The germline V gene encodes CDR1 SGHTA and CDR2 FQGNSA. Trimming left V 10 bases short and J 3 bases short, with 22 bases between. CDR3 nucleotide sequence: TGTGCCACTGGGTGGAGTGGGGCGGCTTACTACAATGAGCAGTTCTTC. This codes for CATGWSGAAYYNEQFF. Combining the CDR3 with reference TRBV7-2 and TRBJ2-1 gives the whole variable domain GAGVSQSPSNKVTEKGKDVELRCDPISGHTALYWYRQSLGQGLEFLIYFQGNSAPDKSGLPSDRFSAERTGGSVSTLTIQRTQQEDSAVYLCATGWSGAAYYNEQFFGPGTRLTVL.

V usage is TRBV20-1 and J usage is TRBJ2-1, with TRBD2 identical over 14 bases. Germline V CDR1 and CDR2: DFQATT, SNEGSKA (reference sequence). The CDR3 runs 20 residues. Trimming cost V 3 bases and J 6 bases; bases outside gene matches: 19. For the CDR3, the DNA is TGCAGTGCTAGGAGCCCCGGGACTAGCGGGAGTCCAAGTCCACTCAATGAGCAGTTCTTC. The encoded protein is CSARSPGTSGSPSPLNEQFF.

This clonotype appeared a few times. The chain uses TRBV9 and TRBJ1-2; 8 bases fit TRBD1. Germline V CDR1 and CDR2: SGDLS, YYNGEE. The CDR3 runs to 15 residues. The V and J ends lost 0 bases and 7 bases, in that order; junction bases with no gene match: 8. This CDR3 reads CASSVGSGGYSGYTF. The CDR3 DNA is TGTGCCAGCAGCGTAGGTTCAGGGGGCTATAGTGGCTACACCTTC.